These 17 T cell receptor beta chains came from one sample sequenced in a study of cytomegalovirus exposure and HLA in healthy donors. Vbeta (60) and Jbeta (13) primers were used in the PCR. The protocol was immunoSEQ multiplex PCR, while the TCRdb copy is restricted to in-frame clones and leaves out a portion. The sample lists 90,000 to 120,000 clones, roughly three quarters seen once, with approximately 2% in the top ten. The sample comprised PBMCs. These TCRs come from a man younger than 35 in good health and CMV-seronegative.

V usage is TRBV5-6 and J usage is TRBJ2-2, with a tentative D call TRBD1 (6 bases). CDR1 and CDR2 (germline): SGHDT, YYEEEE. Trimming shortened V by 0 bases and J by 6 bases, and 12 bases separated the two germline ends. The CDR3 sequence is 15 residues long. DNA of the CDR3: TGTGCCAGCAGCTTGGCACGGACAGTGGCCGGGGAGCTGTTTTTT. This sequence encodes CASSLARTVAGELFF. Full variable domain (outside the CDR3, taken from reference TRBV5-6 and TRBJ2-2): DAGVTQSPTHLIKTRGQQVTLRCSPKSGHDTVSWYQQALGQGPQFIFQYYEEEERQRGNFPDRFSGHQFPNYSSELNVNALLLGDSALYLCASSLARTVAGELFFGEGSRLTVL.

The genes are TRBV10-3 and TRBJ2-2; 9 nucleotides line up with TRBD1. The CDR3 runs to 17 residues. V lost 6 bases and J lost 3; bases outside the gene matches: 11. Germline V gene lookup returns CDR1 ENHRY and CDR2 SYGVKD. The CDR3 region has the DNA TGTGCCATCAGACTACCGGACAGGGGTGGGGACACCGGGGAGCTGTTTTTT. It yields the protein CAIRLPDRGGDTGELFF.

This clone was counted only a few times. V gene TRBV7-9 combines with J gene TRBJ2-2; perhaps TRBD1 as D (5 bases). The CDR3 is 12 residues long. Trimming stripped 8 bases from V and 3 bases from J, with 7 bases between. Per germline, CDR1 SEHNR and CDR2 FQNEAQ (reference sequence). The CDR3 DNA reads TGTGCCAGCGACAGTTACACCGGGGAGCTGTTTTTT. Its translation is CASDSYTGELFF.

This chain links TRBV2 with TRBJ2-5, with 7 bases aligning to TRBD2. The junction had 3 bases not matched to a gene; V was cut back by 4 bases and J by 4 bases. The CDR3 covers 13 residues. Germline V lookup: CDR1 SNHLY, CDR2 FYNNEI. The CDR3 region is CASSGGGRETQYF. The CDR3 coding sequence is TGTGCCAGCAGTGGGGGGGGGAGAGAGACCCAGTACTTC.

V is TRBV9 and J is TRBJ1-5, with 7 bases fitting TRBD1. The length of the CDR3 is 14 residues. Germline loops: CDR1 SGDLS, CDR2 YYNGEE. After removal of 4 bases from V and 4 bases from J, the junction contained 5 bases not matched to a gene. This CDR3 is CASSLTGANQPQHF. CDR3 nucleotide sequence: TGTGCCAGCAGCCTTACAGGGGCAAATCAGCCCCAGCATTTT.

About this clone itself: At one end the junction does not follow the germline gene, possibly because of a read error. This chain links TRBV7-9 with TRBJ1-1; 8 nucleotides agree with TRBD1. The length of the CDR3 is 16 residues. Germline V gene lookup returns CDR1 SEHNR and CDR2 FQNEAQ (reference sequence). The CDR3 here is CSSSLSRQGALAEAFF. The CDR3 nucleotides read TGTTCCAGCAGCTTAAGCCGCCAGGGGGCATTGGCTGAAGCTTTCTTT.

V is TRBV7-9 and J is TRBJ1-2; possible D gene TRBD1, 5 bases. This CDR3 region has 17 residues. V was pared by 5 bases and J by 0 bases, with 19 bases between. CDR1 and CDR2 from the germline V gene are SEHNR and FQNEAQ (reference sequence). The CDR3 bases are TGTGCCAGCAGCCCAGCGGGCTGGGACCCAACTAACTATGGCTACACCTTC. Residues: CASSPAGWDPTNYGYTF.

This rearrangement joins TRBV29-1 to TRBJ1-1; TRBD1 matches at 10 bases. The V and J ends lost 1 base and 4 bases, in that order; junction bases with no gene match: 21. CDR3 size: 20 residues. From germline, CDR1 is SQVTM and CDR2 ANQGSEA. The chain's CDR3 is CSVEGRGQGILPTSVTEAFF. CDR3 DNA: TGCAGCGTTGAAGGTCGGGGACAGGGGATCCTCCCGACTTCGGTCACTGAAGCTTTCTTT.

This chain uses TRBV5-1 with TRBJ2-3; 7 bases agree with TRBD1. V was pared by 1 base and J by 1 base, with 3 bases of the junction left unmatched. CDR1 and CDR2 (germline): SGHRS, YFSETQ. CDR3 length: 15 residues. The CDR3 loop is CASSLQTGGTDTQYF. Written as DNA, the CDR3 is TGCGCCAGCAGCTTGCAAACAGGGGGCACAGATACGCAGTATTTT.

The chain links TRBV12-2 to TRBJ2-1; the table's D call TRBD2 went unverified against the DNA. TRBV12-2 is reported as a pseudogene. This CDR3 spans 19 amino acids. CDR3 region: CASRLGPTASGGDLGEQFF. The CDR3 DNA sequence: TGTGCAAGTCGCTTAGGCCCCACTGCTAGCGGGGGGGACTTGGGTGAGCAGTTCTTC.

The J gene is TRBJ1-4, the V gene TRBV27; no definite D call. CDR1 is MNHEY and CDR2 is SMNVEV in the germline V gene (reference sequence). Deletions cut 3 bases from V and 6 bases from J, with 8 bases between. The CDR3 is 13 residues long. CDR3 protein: CASSFSRDEKLFF. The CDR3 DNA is TGTGCCAGCAGTTTCTCCCGGGATGAAAAACTGTTTTTT.

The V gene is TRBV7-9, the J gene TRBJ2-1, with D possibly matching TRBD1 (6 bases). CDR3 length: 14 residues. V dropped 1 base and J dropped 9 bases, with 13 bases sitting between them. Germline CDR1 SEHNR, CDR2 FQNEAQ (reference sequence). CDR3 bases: TGTGCCAGCAGCTTAGATCGAGGGGGTGGTGAGCAGTTCTTC. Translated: CASSLDRGGGEQFF.

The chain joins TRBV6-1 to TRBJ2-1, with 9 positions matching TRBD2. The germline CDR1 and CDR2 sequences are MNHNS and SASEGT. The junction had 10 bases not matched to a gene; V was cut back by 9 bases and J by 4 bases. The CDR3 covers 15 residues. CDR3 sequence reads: CASAPGLARYNEQFF. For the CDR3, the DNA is TGTGCCAGTGCACCGGGACTAGCTAGGTACAATGAGCAGTTCTTC.

This CDR3 reads CAISEGQGERQPQHF. CDR3 sequence (DNA): TGTGCCATCAGTGAAGGACAGGGGGAGCGACAGCCCCAGCATTTT. This sequence joins TRBV10-3 and TRBJ1-5, with 10 positions matching TRBD1. V lost 3 bases, J lost 7 bases, and 6 bases stayed unmatched. CDR1 is ENHRY, CDR2 SYGVKD, per germline. The CDR3 spans 15 residues.

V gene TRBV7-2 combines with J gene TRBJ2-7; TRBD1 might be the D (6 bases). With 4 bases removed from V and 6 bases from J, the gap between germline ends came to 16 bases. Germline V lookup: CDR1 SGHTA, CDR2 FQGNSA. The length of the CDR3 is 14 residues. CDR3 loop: CASSSRGRVSEQYF. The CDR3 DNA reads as TGTGCCAGCAGCTCCAGGGGAAGGGTGAGCGAGCAGTACTTC.

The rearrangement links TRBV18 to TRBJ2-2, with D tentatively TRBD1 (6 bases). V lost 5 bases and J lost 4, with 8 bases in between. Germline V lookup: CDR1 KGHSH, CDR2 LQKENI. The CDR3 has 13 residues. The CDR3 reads CASSAGATGELFF. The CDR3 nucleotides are TGTGCCAGCTCAGCAGGGGCCACCGGGGAGCTGTTTTTT.

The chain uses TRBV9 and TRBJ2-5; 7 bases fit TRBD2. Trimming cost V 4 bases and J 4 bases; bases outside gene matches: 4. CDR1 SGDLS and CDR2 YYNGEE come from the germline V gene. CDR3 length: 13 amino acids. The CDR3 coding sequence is TGTGCCAGCAGCCCTTGGGGGGGAGAGACCCAGTACTTC. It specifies CASSPWGGETQYF.